The rows below give T cell receptor beta chains drawn from one sample of a study of shared clonotypes between healthy human individuals. Produced via immunoSEQ multiplex PCR; TCRdb's table is partial and in-frame only. The sample contains under 700,000 clones, roughly 95% of which appear only once. Sequencing was done on a sample of naive CD8+ T cells sorted from blood. The receptor set was obtained from a woman aged 30 to 39 in good health. Each CDR3 is given with its conserved first and last residue. The D gene is left open where the match is weak. Expanded clones get a size class; other rows say once, few or many, or leave the size out.

j_call v_call d_call clone_size cdr3_aa cdr3_nt
TRBJ2-2 TRBV19 TRBD1 once CASSIMGQGRFTGELFF TGTGCCAGTAGTATAATGGGACAGGGGAGATTCACCGGGGAGCTGTTTTTT
TRBJ1-5 TRBV4-1 . once CASSQVQGLEPQHF TGCGCCAGCAGCCAAGTACAGGGTTTGGAGCCCCAGCATTTT
TRBJ1-4 TRBV28 TRBD1 . CASSSRDRAFTNEKLFF TGTGCCAGCAGTTCCCGGGACAGGGCTTTCACTAATGAAAAACTGTTTTTT
TRBJ1-2 TRBV10-1 TRBD1 . CASSESIGTAYGYTF TGCGCCAGCAGTGAGTCGATCGGGACAGCCTATGGCTACACCTTC
TRBJ2-7 TRBV29-1 . . CSVGGLGEQYF TGCAGCGTAGGAGGGTTAGGCGAGCAGTACTTC
TRBJ2-3 TRBV5-4 . . CASSSGYPRGDTQYF TGTGCCAGCAGCTCGGGATACCCCCGGGGAGATACGCAGTATTTT
TRBJ2-7 TRBV27 . . CASTPGGRGYEQYF TGTGCCAGCACTCCAGGTGGCAGGGGTTACGAGCAGTACTTC
TRBJ2-1 TRBV11-2 . . CASSLDPQNEQFF TGTGCCAGCAGCTTAGATCCTCAGAATGAGCAGTTCTTC
TRBJ2-1 TRBV16 TRBD2 . CASSHLTSGAFFNEQFF TGTGCCAGCAGCCACCTGACTAGCGGGGCCTTTTTCAATGAGCAGTTCTTC
TRBJ2-7 TRBV10-2 . . CASSEMISSYEQYF TGCGCCAGCAGTGAAATGATCAGTTCCTACGAGCAGTACTTC
TRBJ1-2 TRBV7-9 TRBD1 . CASSLTGGALPNYGYTF TGTGCCAGCAGTTTAACAGGGGGCGCACTCCCTAACTATGGCTACACCTTC
TRBJ2-1 TRBV27 TRBD2 . CASSPSSGHAYNEQFF TGTGCCAGCAGTCCCTCTAGCGGGCACGCCTACAATGAGCAGTTCTTC
TRBJ1-1 TRBV27 . . CASTSGGTEAFF TGTGCCAGCACCTCAGGAGGCACTGAAGCTTTCTTT
TRBJ2-7 TRBV5-6 TRBD2 few CASSRSGRTYEQYF TGTGCCAGCAGCCGGAGCGGGAGGACCTACGAGCAGTACTTC
TRBJ1-4 TRBV6-6 . . CASSLRPEGNEKLFF TGTGCCAGCAGTTTGCGACCGGAGGGAAATGAAAAACTGTTTTTT
TRBJ2-7 TRBV7-3 . few CASSLTDGYEQYF TGTGCCAGCAGCTTAACGGACGGGTACGAGCAGTACTTC
TRBJ2-1 TRBV7-6 TRBD2 . CASRRTSGSYNEQFF TGTGCCAGCAGACGGACTAGCGGCTCCTACAATGAGCAGTTCTTC
TRBJ2-1 TRBV5-1 . . CASSRSRRVDNEQFF TGCGCCAGCTCTCGTTCGAGGCGGGTTGACAATGAGCAGTTCTTC
TRBJ2-7 TRBV27 . . CASSSTYEQYF TGTGCCAGCAGTTCGACCTACGAGCAGTACTTC
TRBJ1-2 TRBV10-2 TRBD1 . CASSESETGRAYGYTF TGCGCCAGCAGTGAGTCGGAGACAGGGCGCGCGTACGGCTACACCTTC
TRBJ2-3 TRBV7-6 TRBD2 . CASSSRSGTSTDTQYF TGTGCCAGCAGCTCCCGGAGCGGGACTAGCACAGATACGCAGTATTTT
TRBJ2-7 TRBV28 . once CASISQGIFSYEQYF TGTGCCAGCATATCCCAGGGGATCTTTTCCTACGAGCAGTACTTC
TRBJ2-7 TRBV21-1 . . CASLYRQAPAMGEQYF TGTGCCAGCCTTTACAGACAGGCCCCTGCGATGGGGGAGCAGTACTTC
TRBJ2-1 TRBV27 TRBD2 . CASTLAGAINEQFF TGTGCCAGCACTCTAGCGGGAGCAATAAATGAGCAGTTCTTC
TRBJ2-4 TRBV5-4 . . CASSLGSGVAKNIQYF TGTGCCAGCAGCTTGGGTTCGGGCGTAGCCAAAAACATTCAGTACTTC
TRBJ1-2 TRBV9 TRBD1 . CASSVALQGAGGYTF TGTGCCAGCAGCGTAGCCTTACAGGGGGCTGGTGGCTACACCTTC
TRBJ1-1 TRBV27 . . CASSFSGTGGREAFF TGTGCCAGCAGTTTCTCTGGGACCGGGGGTCGGGAAGCTTTCTTT
TRBJ2-1 TRBV19 . . CASSIGPLLNEQFF TGTGCCAGTAGTATAGGTCCCTTGTTAAATGAGCAGTTCTTC
TRBJ2-7 TRBV5-4 TRBD1 few CASSSDRNEQYF TGTGCCAGCAGCTCGGACAGGAACGAGCAGTACTTC
TRBJ2-5 TRBV7-9 . . CASSLGEPSGETQYF TGTGCCAGCAGCTTAGGGGAGCCGTCGGGAGAGACCCAGTACTTC
TRBJ2-1 TRBV7-9 TRBD2 . CASSLPGRAVEQFF TGTGCCAGCAGCTTACCCGGGAGGGCCGTTGAGCAGTTCTTC
TRBJ2-7 TRBV7-9 . . CASSSSSQVAYEQYF TGTGCCAGCAGCTCCAGCTCGCAGGTTGCCTACGAGCAGTACTTC
TRBJ2-7 TRBV28 TRBD1 . CASSSQTGLSEQYF TGTGCCAGCAGTTCGCAGACAGGGCTCTCCGAGCAGTACTTC
TRBJ1-3 TRBV4-2 . . CASSNRKGGNTIYF TGTGCCAGCAGCAACCGAAAGGGGGGAAACACCATATATTTT
TRBJ2-1 TRBV28 . . CASSSANDAGRQFF TGTGCCAGCAGTTCGGCCAACGATGCGGGAAGGCAGTTCTTC
TRBJ2-1 TRBV28 . . CASRAVLEQFF TGTGCCAGCAGAGCGGTACTTGAGCAGTTCTTC
TRBJ2-7 TRBV5-6 . . CASSGDTRGPYEQYF TGTGCCAGCAGCGGGGACACCCGAGGACCTTACGAGCAGTACTTC